The next 25 T cell receptor beta chains were all read from a single sample in a study of cytomegalovirus exposure and HLA in healthy donors. The study ran its PCR with 60 Vbeta and 13 Jbeta primers. Using immunoSEQ multiplex PCR, the repertoire was profiled, and TCRdb retains in-frame clones only, with some absent. The sample consists of 120,000 or so clones, around 80% of them appearing once. The sequencing sample was made of PBMCs. Every receptor here comes from a female donor in good health and CMV-seropositive.

This chain links TRBV18 with TRBJ1-2; D is unresolved. The germline V and J ends were trimmed by 2 bases and 8 bases, with 12 bases remaining between them. From germline, CDR1 is KGHSH and CDR2 LQKENI. The CDR3 covers 13 residues. CDR3 in DNA: TGTGCCAGCTCACCAAACCCAGAGAGGGGCTACACCTTC. It encodes CASSPNPERGYTF.

The chain links TRBV28 to TRBJ2-7, with D possibly matching TRBD2 (6 bases). Germline V lookup: CDR1 MDHEN, CDR2 SYDVKM. This CDR3 comprises 16 residues. V lost 3 bases, J lost 3 bases, and 18 bases lay in between. The CDR3: CASSFRTGVLIYEQYF. The DNA of the CDR3 is TGTGCCAGCAGTTTTAGGACGGGGGTCTTAATCTACGAGCAGTACTTC.

The CDR3 loop is CASSQVGRQPQHF. The CDR3 DNA sequence: TGCGCCAGCAGCCAAGTAGGGAGGCAGCCCCAGCATTTT. The rearrangement uses TRBV4-1 and TRBJ1-5; no clear D gene. Germline V gene lookup returns CDR1 MGHRA and CDR2 YSYEKL. The CDR3 is made up of 13 amino acids. The V and J ends lost 1 base and 7 bases respectively, with 8 bases between them.

The rearrangement uses TRBV4-1 and TRBJ2-5; D uncertain. The DNA matches TRBJ2-7 better at its end, which makes the J call doubtful. Germline lookup yields CDR1 MGHRA and CDR2 YSYEKL. There are 13 residues in the CDR3. The CDR3 loop reads CASSQNGYYEQYF. Written as DNA, the CDR3 is TGCGCCAGCAGCCAAAATGGATACTACGAGCAGTACTTC.

This rearrangement joins TRBV13 to TRBJ1-2; D may be TRBD1 (5 bases). Germline CDR1 and CDR2: PRHDT and FYEKMQ (reference sequence). The V gene lost 3 bases and the J gene lost 4 bases, with 12 bases spanning the gap. The CDR3 runs 14 residues. As DNA, the CDR3 is TGTGCCAGCAGCTTCTGGGACGGGAGCTATGGCTACACCTTC. Translating it yields CASSFWDGSYGYTF.

The rearrangement uses TRBV6-6 and TRBJ2-3; D may be TRBD1 (6 bases). Per the germline V gene, CDR1 is MNHNY and CDR2 is SVGAGI (reference sequence). This CDR3 contains 16 residues. The germline V and J ends were trimmed by 4 bases and 2 bases, with 16 bases remaining between them. This CDR3 is CASSSEGELYTDTQYF. CDR3 nucleotides: TGTGCCAGCAGTTCCGAGGGGGAACTATACACAGATACGCAGTATTTT.

The chain employs TRBV7-8 and TRBJ2-7, with TRBD1 matching over 9 bases. The junction had 13 bases not matched to a gene; V was cut back by 4 bases and J by 6 bases. The CDR3 runs 16 residues. Germline V lookup: CDR1 SGHVS, CDR2 FQNEAQ. The CDR3 nucleotides read TGTGCCAGCAGCTCGACCCGGGACAGGGTGCCTCGCGAGCAGTACTTC. Residues: CASSSTRDRVPREQYF.

The gene calls are TRBV7-3 and TRBJ1-1; D might be TRBD1 (5 bases). Deletions cut 5 bases from V and 0 bases from J, with 19 bases between. The CDR3 has 17 amino acids. Looked up from germline, CDR1 is SGHTA and CDR2 is FQGTGA. For the CDR3, the DNA is TGTGCCAGCAGCAACTCCCCCGGGGGAGCGGTGAACACTGAAGCTTTCTTT. Translating it yields CASSNSPGGAVNTEAFF. Together with reference TRBV7-3 and TRBJ1-1, the CDR3 gives the full variable domain: GAGVSQTPSNKVTEKGKYVELRCDPISGHTALYWYRQSLGQGPEFLIYFQGTGAADDSGLPNDRFFAVRPEGSVSTLKIQRTERGDSAVYLCASSNSPGGAVNTEAFFGQGTRLTVV.

The gene calls are TRBV6-6 and TRBJ2-2; TRBD2 matches 9 bases. The CDR3 has 13 residues. V shed 8 bases and J 6 bases; nucleotides not matched to a gene: 4. Germline CDR1 reads MNHNY; CDR2 reads SVGAGI (reference sequence). This chain's CDR3 is CASQLAGPGELFF. CDR3 sequence (DNA): TGTGCCAGCCAGCTAGCGGGGCCCGGGGAGCTGTTTTTT.

This chain links TRBV7-7 with TRBJ2-1, with TRBD1 matching over 8 bases. V was clipped by 5 bases and J by 8 bases; unmatched bases: 5. This CDR3 comprises 13 residues. The germline CDR1 and CDR2 sequences are SSHAT and FNYEAQ (reference sequence). CDR3 bases: TGTGCCAGCAGCAAGGACAGGGCCGATGAGCAGTTCTTC. Amino acid sequence: CASSKDRADEQFF.

V and J are TRBV5-1 and TRBJ1-2; perhaps TRBD1 as D (5 bases). Trimming stripped 2 bases from V and 6 bases from J, with 20 bases between. Germline CDR1 is SGHRS and CDR2 is YFSETQ. CDR3 length equals 16 residues. In DNA form, the CDR3 reads TGCGCCAGCAGCTTAGTCCCGGGACTGGGAGGAGATGGCTACACCTTC. Translating gives CASSLVPGLGGDGYTF. Based on the CDR3 plus reference TRBV5-1 and TRBJ1-2, the full variable domain is KAGVTQTPRYLIKTRGQQVTLSCSPISGHRSVSWYQQTPGQGLQFLFEYFSETQRNKGNFPGRFSGRQFSNSRSEMNVSTLELGDSALYLCASSLVPGLGGDGYTFGSGTRLTVV.

The V call is TRBV14, the J call TRBJ2-5; 7 bases align to TRBD1. After removal of 4 bases from V and 5 bases from J, the junction contained 7 bases not matched to a gene. Looked up from germline, CDR1 is SGHDN and CDR2 is FVKESK. There are 14 residues in the CDR3. CDR3 in amino acids: CASSLTGAGETQYF. The CDR3 DNA reads TGTGCCAGCAGCCTCACAGGGGCAGGGGAGACCCAGTACTTC.

The genes are TRBV7-9 and TRBJ1-4; TRBD1 matches 9 bases. The length of the CDR3 is 14 residues. J lost 8 bases, V lost 5 bases, and 6 bases had no gene match. Per germline, CDR1 SEHNR and CDR2 FQNEAQ (reference sequence). In DNA, the CDR3 is TGTGCCAGCAGCCAGGGACAGGGTTTGGAAAAACTGTTTTTT. This translates into CASSQGQGLEKLFF.

This rearrangement joins TRBV6-6 to TRBJ1-1; D is unclear. The CDR3 has 14 residues. Germline V lookup: CDR1 MNHNY, CDR2 SVGAGI (reference sequence). V was trimmed by 0 bases and J by 6 bases, leaving 11 bases between them. The CDR3 region has the DNA TGTGCCAGCAGTTACTCCCCCTCGAGTTCTGAAGCTTTCTTT. Translating gives CASSYSPSSSEAFF.

The J gene is TRBJ1-2, the V gene TRBV6-1; 10 bases fit TRBD1. The CDR3 loop spans 16 amino acids. V was pared by 4 bases and J by 6 bases, with 11 bases of the junction left unmatched. The germline V gene encodes CDR1 MNHNS and CDR2 SASEGT. The CDR3 DNA sequence: TGTGCCAGCAGTGGCCGAGGACAGGGGGGGACACATGGCTACACCTTC. It yields the protein CASSGRGQGGTHGYTF.

The chain uses TRBV30 and TRBJ2-6, with 9 positions matching TRBD1. From germline, CDR1 is GTSNPN and CDR2 SVGIG (reference sequence). V lost 6 bases and J lost 1; bases outside the gene matches: 7. CDR3 length: 16 amino acids. The CDR3: CACKRDRESGANVLTF. Written as DNA, the CDR3 is TGTGCCTGCAAGAGGGACAGGGAATCTGGGGCCAACGTCCTGACTTTC.

This clone was observed a handful of times. Different DNA sequences within this sample yield the same CDR3. The J gene is TRBJ1-1, the V gene TRBV5-1, with 10 bases that match TRBD1. Germline values: CDR1 SGHRS, CDR2 YFSETQ. V lost 4 bases and J lost 1; bases outside the gene matches: 1. The CDR3 has 14 residues. In nucleotides, the CDR3 is TGCGCCAGCAGCCGGGACAGGGGGAACACTGAAGCTTTCTTT. As protein: CASSRDRGNTEAFF. The variable domain in full, completed from reference TRBV5-1 and TRBJ1-1, reads KAGVTQTPRYLIKTRGQQVTLSCSPISGHRSVSWYQQTPGQGLQFLFEYFSETQRNKGNFPGRFSGRQFSNSRSEMNVSTLELGDSALYLCASSRDRGNTEAFFGQGTRLTVV.

This chain links TRBV4-1 with TRBJ1-1, with 7 positions matching TRBD1. There are 16 residues in the CDR3. V was clipped by 5 bases and J by 5 bases; unmatched bases: 14. CDR1 MGHRA and CDR2 YSYEKL come from the germline V gene. The CDR3 DNA follows: TGCGCCAGCAGCGCGACAGGGACTTTAAGTTTTACTGAAGCTTTCTTT. It specifies CASSATGTLSFTEAFF.

Comments on this clone: Other DNA sequences within the sample encode an identical CDR3. The chain recombines TRBV27 with TRBJ1-2; D is uncertain. Trimming took 5 bases from V and 1 from J, leaving 11 bases between them. Germline V lookup: CDR1 MNHEY, CDR2 SMNVEV (reference sequence). This CDR3 contains 14 residues. In DNA form, the CDR3 reads TGTGCCAGCAGTCTATACCGGGGTAACTATGGCTACACCTTC. This encodes CASSLYRGNYGYTF.

This clone was seen more than once but under ten times. J is TRBJ1-1 and V is TRBV7-2, with D unclear. The germline V and J ends were trimmed by 6 bases and 1 base, with 6 bases remaining between them. The germline V gene has CDR1 SGHTA and CDR2 FQGNSA. The CDR3 extends over 12 amino acids. CDR3 sequence: CASRYRNTEAFF. As DNA, the CDR3 is TGTGCCAGCAGGTACAGGAACACTGAAGCTTTCTTT.

In DNA form, the CDR3 reads TGTGCCAGCAGTTTTTATCAGGGGGCGCCGGCTGAAGCTTTCTTT. It yields the protein CASSFYQGAPAEAFF. The chain combines TRBV28 with TRBJ1-1; 8 bases are a match to TRBD1. This CDR3 spans 15 amino acids. J was trimmed by 6 bases and V by 3 bases; bases with no gene match: 9. The germline V gene has CDR1 MDHEN and CDR2 SYDVKM.

The chain recombines TRBV28 with TRBJ2-1, with a possible D match to TRBD1 (5 bases). Between the trimmed V and J ends, which lost 7 bases and 9 bases, there was a span of 16 bases. The CDR3 is 13 amino acids. Germline V CDR1 and CDR2: MDHEN, SYDVKM. This CDR3 is CASTIQGTGEQFF. CDR3 nucleotides: TGTGCCAGCACCATTCAGGGTACTGGTGAGCAGTTCTTC. Using reference TRBV28 and TRBJ2-1 for the parts outside the CDR3, the full variable domain is DVKVTQSSRYLVKRTGEKVFLECVQDMDHENMFWYRQDPGLGLRLIYFSYDVKMKEKGDIPEGYSVSREKKERFSLILESASTNQTSMYLCASTIQGTGEQFFGPGTRLTVL.

The genes are TRBV15 and TRBJ2-5, with D perhaps matching TRBD2 (6 bases). The V and J ends lost 1 base and 1 base respectively, with 10 bases between them. CDR1 LNHNV and CDR2 YYDKDF come from the germline V gene (reference sequence). The CDR3 spans 15 residues. CDR3 sequence reads: CATSRGRRGQETQYF. CDR3 in DNA: TGTGCCACCAGCAGAGGGCGGCGGGGCCAAGAGACCCAGTACTTC.

This rearrangement joins TRBV30 to TRBJ1-1, with D possibly being TRBD1 (6 bases). CDR1 GTSNPN and CDR2 SVGIG come from the germline V gene (reference sequence). The V gene lost 2 bases and the J gene lost 10 bases, with 20 bases spanning the gap. The CDR3 is 14 residues long. CDR3 nucleotides: TGTGCCTGGAGTTTAAAAACAGGGCATCGGGGAGCTTTCTTT. This encodes CAWSLKTGHRGAFF.

V usage is TRBV10-3 and J usage is TRBJ2-3, with 9 bases fitting TRBD1. Germline V gene sequence: CDR1 ENHRY, CDR2 SYGVKD. CDR3 length: 14 amino acids. The V and J ends lost 6 bases and 3 bases, in that order; junction bases with no gene match: 4. CDR3 nucleotide sequence: TGTGCCATCAGGTCGGGACAGGGTACAGATACGCAGTATTTT. Its translation: CAIRSGQGTDTQYF.